This T cell receptor (beta chain) was observed in a study of molecular identifiers for immune sequencing clone quantification. The CDR3 has 16 residues. Germline CDR1 and CDR2: DFQATT and SNEGSKA (reference sequence). V was clipped by 6 bases and J by 0 bases; unmatched bases: 12. This clonotype was observed a handful of times. MiXCR, applied by TCRdb to the PCR reads, yields one record per CDR3 protein. Here the sample spans some 590,000 distinct CDR3 sequences, roughly 23% being singletons. Material for sequencing was naive CD8+ T cells from blood, with Jurkat cell RNA spiked in. The subset is: FACS-sorted CD8+CD4-CCR7+CD45RA+ naive T cells. The chain has TRBV20-1 and TRBJ2-7, with 9 bases lining up with TRBD2. The sequence was obtained from a human donor in good health. Some libraries in this study had Jurkat cell RNA spiked in. The CDR3 coding sequence is TGCAGTGCCTCTGTTAGCGGGAGCGGATTCTCCTACGAGCAGTACTTC. It translates to CSASVSGSGFSYEQYF.